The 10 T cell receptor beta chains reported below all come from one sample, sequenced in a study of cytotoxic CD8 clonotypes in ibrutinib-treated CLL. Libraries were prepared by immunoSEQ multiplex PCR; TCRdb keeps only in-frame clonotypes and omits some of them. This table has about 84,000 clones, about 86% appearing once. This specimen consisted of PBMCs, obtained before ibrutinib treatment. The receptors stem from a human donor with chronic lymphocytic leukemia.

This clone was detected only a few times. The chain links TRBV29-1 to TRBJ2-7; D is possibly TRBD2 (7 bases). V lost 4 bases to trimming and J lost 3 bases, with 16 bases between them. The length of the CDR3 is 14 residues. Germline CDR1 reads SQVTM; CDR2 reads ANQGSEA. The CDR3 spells CSVVGGRAYYEQYF. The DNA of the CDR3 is TGCAGCGTTGTAGGGGGGAGGGCTTACTACGAGCAGTACTTC.

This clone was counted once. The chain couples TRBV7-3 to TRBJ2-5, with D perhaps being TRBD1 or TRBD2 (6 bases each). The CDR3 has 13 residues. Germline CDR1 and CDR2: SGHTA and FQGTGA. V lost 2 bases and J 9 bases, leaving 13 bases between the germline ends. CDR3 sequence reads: CASSLERGRAQYF. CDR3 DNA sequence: TGTGCCAGCAGCTTAGAACGGGGGCGGGCCCAGTACTTC.

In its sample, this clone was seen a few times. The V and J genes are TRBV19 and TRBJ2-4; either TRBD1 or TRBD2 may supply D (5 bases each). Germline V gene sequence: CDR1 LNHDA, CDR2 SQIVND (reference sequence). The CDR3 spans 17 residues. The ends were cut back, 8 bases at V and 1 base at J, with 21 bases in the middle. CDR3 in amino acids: CASAPGKGSNAKNIQYF. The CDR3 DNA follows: TGTGCCAGTGCCCCCGGGAAGGGGTCGAACGCCAAAAACATTCAGTACTTC.

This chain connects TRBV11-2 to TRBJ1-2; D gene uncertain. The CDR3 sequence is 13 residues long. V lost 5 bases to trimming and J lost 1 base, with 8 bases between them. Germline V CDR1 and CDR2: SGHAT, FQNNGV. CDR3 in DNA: TGTGCCAGCAGCCCTCAGAGTAACTATGGCTACACCTTC. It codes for CASSPQSNYGYTF.

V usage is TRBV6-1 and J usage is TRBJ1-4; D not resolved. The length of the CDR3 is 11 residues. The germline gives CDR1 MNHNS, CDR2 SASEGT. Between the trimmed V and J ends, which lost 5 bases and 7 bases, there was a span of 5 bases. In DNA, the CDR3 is TGTGCCAGCAGTATAGTTGAAAAACTGTTTTTT. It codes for CASSIVEKLFF.

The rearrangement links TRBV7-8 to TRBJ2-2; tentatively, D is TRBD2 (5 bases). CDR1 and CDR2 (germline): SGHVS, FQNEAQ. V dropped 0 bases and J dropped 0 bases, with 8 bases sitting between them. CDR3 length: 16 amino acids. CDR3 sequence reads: CASSLARLTNTGELFF. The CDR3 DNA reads TGTGCCAGCAGCTTAGCGAGACTAACGAACACCGGGGAGCTGTTTTTT.

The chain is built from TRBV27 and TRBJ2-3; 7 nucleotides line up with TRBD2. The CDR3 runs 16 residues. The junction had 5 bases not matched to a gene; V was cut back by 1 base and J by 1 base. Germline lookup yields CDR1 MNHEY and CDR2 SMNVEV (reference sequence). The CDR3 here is CASSLWSTSGTDTQYF. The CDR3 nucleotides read TGTGCCAGCAGTTTATGGTCAACTAGCGGCACAGATACGCAGTATTTT.

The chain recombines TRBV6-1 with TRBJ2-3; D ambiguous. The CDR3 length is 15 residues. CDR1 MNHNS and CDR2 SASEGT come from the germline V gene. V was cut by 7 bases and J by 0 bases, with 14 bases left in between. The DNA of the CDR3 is TGTGCCAGCATAGGTTTCGCGGCTAGCACAGATACGCAGTATTTT. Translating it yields CASIGFAASTDTQYF.

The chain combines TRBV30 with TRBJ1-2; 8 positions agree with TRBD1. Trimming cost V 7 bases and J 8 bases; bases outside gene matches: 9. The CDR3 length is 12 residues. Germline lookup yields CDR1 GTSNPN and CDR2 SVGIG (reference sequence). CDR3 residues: CASETGARGYTF. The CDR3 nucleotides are TGTGCCTCGGAGACAGGGGCCCGGGGCTACACCTTC.

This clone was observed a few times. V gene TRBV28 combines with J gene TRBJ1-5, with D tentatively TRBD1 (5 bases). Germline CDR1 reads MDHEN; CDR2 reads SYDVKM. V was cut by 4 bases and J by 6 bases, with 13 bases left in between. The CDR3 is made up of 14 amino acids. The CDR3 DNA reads TGTGCCAGCAGTTGGCCAGGGCGGACTCAGCCCCAGCATTTT. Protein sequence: CASSWPGRTQPQHF.